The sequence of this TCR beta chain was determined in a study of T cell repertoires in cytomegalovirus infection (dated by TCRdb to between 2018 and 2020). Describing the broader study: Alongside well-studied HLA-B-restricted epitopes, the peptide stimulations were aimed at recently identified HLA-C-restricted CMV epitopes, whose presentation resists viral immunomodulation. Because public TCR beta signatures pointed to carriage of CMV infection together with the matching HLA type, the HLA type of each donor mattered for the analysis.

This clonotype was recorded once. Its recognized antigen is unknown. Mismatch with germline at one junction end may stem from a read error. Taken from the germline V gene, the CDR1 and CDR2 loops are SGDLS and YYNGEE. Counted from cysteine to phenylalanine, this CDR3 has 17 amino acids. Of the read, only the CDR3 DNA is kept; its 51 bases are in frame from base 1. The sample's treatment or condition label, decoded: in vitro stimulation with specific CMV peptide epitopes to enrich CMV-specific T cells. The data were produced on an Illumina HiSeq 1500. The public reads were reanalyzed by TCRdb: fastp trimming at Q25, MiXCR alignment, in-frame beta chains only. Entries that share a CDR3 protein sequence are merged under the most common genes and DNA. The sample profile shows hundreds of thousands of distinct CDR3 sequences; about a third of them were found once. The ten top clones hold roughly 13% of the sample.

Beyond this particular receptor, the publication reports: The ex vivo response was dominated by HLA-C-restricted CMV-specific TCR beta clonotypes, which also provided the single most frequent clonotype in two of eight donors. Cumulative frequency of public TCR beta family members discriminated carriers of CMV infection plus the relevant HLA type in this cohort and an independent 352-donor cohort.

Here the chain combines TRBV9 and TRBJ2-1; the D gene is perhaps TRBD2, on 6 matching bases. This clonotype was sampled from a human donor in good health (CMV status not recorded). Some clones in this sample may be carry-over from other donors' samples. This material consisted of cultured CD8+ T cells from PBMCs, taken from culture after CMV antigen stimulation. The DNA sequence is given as TGTGCCAGGAGCGTACGATCTCGCGACGCTGGGGGGAATGAGCAGTTCTTC. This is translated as CARSVRSRDAGGNEQFF.